The sequence of this T cell receptor beta chain was determined in a study of T cell responses to AZD1222 COVID-19 vaccine. Study-wide results and caveats: Donors skewed white British and female; clonal diversity was possibly underestimated. Increases in Spike-specific TCR breadth and depth were seen after two AZD1222 doses. Repertoires in all cases were sampled only once the peak T cell response had passed.

Note on this clone: Antigen: not known.

This table comes from immunoSEQ multiplex PCR, and its TCRdb copy is limited to in-frame clones, with some not included. The sample holds over 130,000 clones; about 92% are singletons and the top ten take about 3.3%. The V end lost 3 bases, the J end lost 7 bases, and 15 bases lay between the germline ends. CDR1 LGHNA and CDR2 YNFKEQ come from the germline V gene. CDR3 size: 14 residues. The chain links TRBV4-2 to TRBJ1-1; D possibly corresponds to TRBD1 (5 bases). The sequences come from peripheral blood, collected 28 days after the second AZD1222 dose. The sequence came from an adult who received the AZD1222 COVID-19 vaccine. The CDR3 reads CASSQNTGGIEAFF. Here the CDR3 DNA reads TGTGCCAGCAGCCAGAATACAGGTGGCATTGAAGCTTTCTTT.